Listed below are T cell receptor beta chains from one sample, sequenced in a study of a mutant IDH1 vaccine in newly diagnosed glioma. TCRdb's copy holds only in-frame clones and misses some; the assay was immunoSEQ multiplex PCR. Of over 55,000 clones listed, approximately 82% are singletons. The specimen comprised peripheral blood mononuclear cells (PBMCs), sampled from a glioma patient treated with radiotherapy, temozolomide or both. These TCRs come from a woman between 18 and 29 years old with glioma. Some clones in this sample may be carry-over from other donors' samples. CDR3s include the opening cysteine and the closing phenylalanine or tryptophan. The order of the fields is clone size, D gene, J gene, V gene, CDR3 DNA, CDR3 protein. A D gene is named only where the DNA matches it firmly. Only part of the rows carry a size: once, few, many, or a class if the clone is expanded.

abundance: .
d_gene: TRBD2
j_gene: TRBJ2-1
v_gene: TRBV5-1
CDR3nt: TGCGCCAGCAAGCGGGAGCTCTCCTCCTACAATGAGCAGTTCTTC
CDR3aa: CASKRELSSYNEQFF

abundance: .
d_gene: .
j_gene: TRBJ1-4
v_gene: TRBV6-6
CDR3nt: TGTGCCAGCACCTACGGGCAGGGCCGGGGCGAAAAACTGTTTTTT
CDR3aa: CASTYGQGRGEKLFF

abundance: few
d_gene: .
j_gene: TRBJ2-2
v_gene: TRBV30
CDR3nt: TGTGCCTGGTCTCCGGACACCGGGGAGCTGTTTTTT
CDR3aa: CAWSPDTGELFF

abundance: .
d_gene: .
j_gene: TRBJ1-5
v_gene: TRBV7-2
CDR3nt: TGTGCCAGCAGCTTAGTTCACAGTAGCAATCAGCCCCAGCATTTT
CDR3aa: CASSLVHSSNQPQHF

abundance: .
d_gene: .
j_gene: TRBJ1-2
v_gene: TRBV28
CDR3nt: TGTGCCAGCAGTTCTGGGGGCTATGGCTACACCTTC
CDR3aa: CASSSGGYGYTF

abundance: .
d_gene: .
j_gene: TRBJ2-7
v_gene: TRBV5-1
CDR3nt: TGCGCCAGCAGCTTGGGGACAGACTACGAGCAGTACTTC
CDR3aa: CASSLGTDYEQYF

abundance: .
d_gene: TRBD2
j_gene: TRBJ2-5
v_gene: TRBV9
CDR3nt: TGTGCCAGCAGACGTAGCGGGGGGGCCCAAGAGACCCAGTACTTC
CDR3aa: CASRRSGGAQETQYF

abundance: .
d_gene: .
j_gene: TRBJ1-5
v_gene: TRBV10-3
CDR3nt: TGTGCCATCAGTGAGTCGGGACGAGGGAGTAGCAATCAGCCCCAGCATTTT
CDR3aa: CAISESGRGSSNQPQHF

abundance: few
d_gene: .
j_gene: TRBJ1-1
v_gene: TRBV12-5
CDR3nt: TGTGCTAGTGCATCAGGGATGGAGGCTTTCTTT
CDR3aa: CASASGMEAFF

abundance: few
d_gene: .
j_gene: TRBJ2-1
v_gene: TRBV19
CDR3nt: TGTGCCAGTAGTAGGGGCTCCTACAATGAGCAGTTCTTC
CDR3aa: CASSRGSYNEQFF

abundance: .
d_gene: .
j_gene: TRBJ1-4
v_gene: TRBV6-6
CDR3nt: TGTGCCAGCAGCCGCGACAGGACTAATGAAAAACTGTTTTTT
CDR3aa: CASSRDRTNEKLFF

abundance: .
d_gene: .
j_gene: TRBJ2-7
v_gene: TRBV12-5
CDR3nt: TGTGCTAGTGGGTCCTACGAGCAGTACTTC
CDR3aa: CASGSYEQYF

abundance: once
d_gene: .
j_gene: TRBJ1-5
v_gene: TRBV28
CDR3nt: TGTGCCAGCACTACGTATATGGGACGGATCAATCAGCCCCAGCATTTT
CDR3aa: CASTTYMGRINQPQHF

abundance: .
d_gene: .
j_gene: TRBJ1-2
v_gene: TRBV2
CDR3nt: TGTGCCAGCAGCCGCCGGGAGACGGGGGCCTATGGCTACACCTTC
CDR3aa: CASSRRETGAYGYTF

abundance: .
d_gene: .
j_gene: TRBJ2-7
v_gene: TRBV30
CDR3nt: TGTGCCTGGAGTGTACGGGGAAGGGCAACCTACGAGCAGTACTTC
CDR3aa: CAWSVRGRATYEQYF

abundance: .
d_gene: TRBD2
j_gene: TRBJ2-7
v_gene: TRBV29-1
CDR3nt: TGCAGCGCCGGGACTAGCATCTACGAGCAGTACTTC
CDR3aa: CSAGTSIYEQYF

abundance: .
d_gene: .
j_gene: TRBJ1-5
v_gene: TRBV9
CDR3nt: TGTGCCAGCAGCGGGGAGGGCCAGCCCCAGCATTTT
CDR3aa: CASSGEGQPQHF

abundance: .
d_gene: .
j_gene: TRBJ1-2
v_gene: TRBV6-1
CDR3nt: TGTGCCAGCAGTGAAGCGGTAGACTCGTCCCCGGGCGACGGCTACACCTTC
CDR3aa: CASSEAVDSSPGDGYTF

abundance: .
d_gene: .
j_gene: TRBJ2-7
v_gene: TRBV10-1
CDR3nt: TGCGCCAGCAGTGACGTGGGCGACGAGCAGTACTTC
CDR3aa: CASSDVGDEQYF

abundance: few
d_gene: .
j_gene: TRBJ1-1
v_gene: TRBV6-4
CDR3nt: TGTGCCAGCAGTACAAGGTGGGACACTGAAGCTTTCTTT
CDR3aa: CASSTRWDTEAFF

abundance: few
d_gene: .
j_gene: TRBJ2-7
v_gene: TRBV11-3
CDR3nt: TGTGCCAGCAGCCCCGGGGTCTCCTACGAGCAGTACTTC
CDR3aa: CASSPGVSYEQYF

abundance: .
d_gene: TRBD1
j_gene: TRBJ2-1
v_gene: TRBV2
CDR3nt: TGTGCCAGCAGTGGACAGGGGGCTGGGAATGAGCAGTTCTTC
CDR3aa: CASSGQGAGNEQFF

abundance: .
d_gene: .
j_gene: TRBJ2-7
v_gene: TRBV2
CDR3nt: TGTGCCAGCAGTGAAGGGACAGCATACGAGCAGTACTTC
CDR3aa: CASSEGTAYEQYF

abundance: once
d_gene: .
j_gene: TRBJ1-1
v_gene: TRBV27
CDR3nt: TGTGCCAGCAGTTTCGCCGGGACGTCGGAAACTGAAGCTTTCTTT
CDR3aa: CASSFAGTSETEAFF

abundance: .
d_gene: .
j_gene: TRBJ2-5
v_gene: TRBV5-1
CDR3nt: TGCGCCAGTAAAGCTACTGCAAAAGAGACCCAGTACTTC
CDR3aa: CASKATAKETQYF

abundance: .
d_gene: TRBD1
j_gene: TRBJ1-5
v_gene: TRBV7-8
CDR3nt: TGTGCCAGCAGCTGGGCACAGGGGATCAATCAGCCCCAGCATTTT
CDR3aa: CASSWAQGINQPQHF

abundance: .
d_gene: .
j_gene: TRBJ2-7
v_gene: TRBV4-1
CDR3nt: TGCGCCAGCAGCCTAAGACAAACCGACGAGCAGTACTTC
CDR3aa: CASSLRQTDEQYF

abundance: .
d_gene: TRBD1
j_gene: TRBJ1-4
v_gene: TRBV19
CDR3nt: TGTGCCAGTAGGGACAGGGGTGATGAAAAACTGTTTTTT
CDR3aa: CASRDRGDEKLFF

abundance: .
d_gene: .
j_gene: TRBJ2-6
v_gene: TRBV5-1
CDR3nt: TGCGCCAGCAGCTTTCTGACCACGGCCCCCGGCGGGGCCAACGTCCTGACTTTC
CDR3aa: CASSFLTTAPGGANVLTF

abundance: .
d_gene: TRBD2
j_gene: TRBJ2-7
v_gene: TRBV6-5
CDR3nt: TGTGCCAGCAGCGTACTAGCGGGGGGGCCGTACGAGCAGTACTTC
CDR3aa: CASSVLAGGPYEQYF

abundance: .
d_gene: .
j_gene: TRBJ1-2
v_gene: TRBV9
CDR3nt: TGTGCCAGCAGCGTTCCGGGAGGGTACACCTTC
CDR3aa: CASSVPGGYTF

abundance: .
d_gene: .
j_gene: TRBJ1-2
v_gene: TRBV5-6
CDR3nt: TGTGCCAGCAGCTTGGAGCTCGGCAGACTCTATGGCTACACCTTC
CDR3aa: CASSLELGRLYGYTF

abundance: .
d_gene: .
j_gene: TRBJ1-5
v_gene: TRBV30
CDR3nt: TGTGCCTGGAGTGGGAGCGCCGGGGAAGGGCCCCAGCATTTT
CDR3aa: CAWSGSAGEGPQHF

abundance: .
d_gene: TRBD1
j_gene: TRBJ2-7
v_gene: TRBV6-6
CDR3nt: TGTGCCAGCAGCCCCAGACAGGGGGACTCCTACGAGCAGTACTTC
CDR3aa: CASSPRQGDSYEQYF

abundance: .
d_gene: .
j_gene: TRBJ2-3
v_gene: TRBV18
CDR3nt: TGTGCCAGCTCAACTAACCAGGGGAGTTCAGATACGCAGTATTTT
CDR3aa: CASSTNQGSSDTQYF

abundance: once
d_gene: .
j_gene: TRBJ2-4
v_gene: TRBV9
CDR3nt: TGTGCCAGCAGCCCTCGGGCAGGGCGGGACATTCAGTACTTC
CDR3aa: CASSPRAGRDIQYF

abundance: few
d_gene: TRBD1
j_gene: TRBJ1-4
v_gene: TRBV11-2
CDR3nt: TGTGCCAGCAGCCTTCGACAGGGGTTAAATGAAAAACTGTTTTTT
CDR3aa: CASSLRQGLNEKLFF

abundance: .
d_gene: .
j_gene: TRBJ1-2
v_gene: TRBV5-6
CDR3nt: TGTGCCAGCAGCTGGGACCTTGCCCCTGGCTACACCTTC
CDR3aa: CASSWDLAPGYTF

abundance: .
d_gene: TRBD1
j_gene: TRBJ2-1
v_gene: TRBV5-8
CDR3nt: TGTGCCAGCAGCTCCGGGACAGTAGCGACGGGTGAGCAGTTCTTC
CDR3aa: CASSSGTVATGEQFF

abundance: .
d_gene: .
j_gene: TRBJ2-7
v_gene: TRBV18
CDR3nt: TGTGCCAGCTCATTCTCGGCCTACGAGCAGTACTTC
CDR3aa: CASSFSAYEQYF

abundance: .
d_gene: .
j_gene: TRBJ1-6
v_gene: TRBV7-2
CDR3nt: TGTGCCAGCAGCCCATCGGGGGAAGGTAATTCACCCCTCCACTTT
CDR3aa: CASSPSGEGNSPLHF

abundance: .
d_gene: .
j_gene: TRBJ1-2
v_gene: TRBV6-1
CDR3nt: TGTGCCAGCAAAGAGCCGGGGGCTGACTATGGCTACACCTTC
CDR3aa: CASKEPGADYGYTF

abundance: .
d_gene: .
j_gene: TRBJ2-7
v_gene: TRBV5-4
CDR3nt: TGTGCCACCCACCTGGGAGGGACAGCTTACGAGCAGTACTTC
CDR3aa: CATHLGGTAYEQYF

abundance: .
d_gene: TRBD1
j_gene: TRBJ1-3
v_gene: TRBV4-1
CDR3nt: TGCGCCAGCAGCCAGACGACAGGGACTGGAAACACCATATATTTT
CDR3aa: CASSQTTGTGNTIYF

abundance: few
d_gene: .
j_gene: TRBJ1-1
v_gene: TRBV5-4
CDR3nt: TGTGCCAGCAGCAACGTGGGGGGTGAAGCTTTCTTT
CDR3aa: CASSNVGGEAFF

abundance: .
d_gene: .
j_gene: TRBJ1-5
v_gene: TRBV7-2
CDR3nt: TGTGCCAGCAGCTCAAACATGGGGAGCAATCAGCCCCAGCATTTT
CDR3aa: CASSSNMGSNQPQHF

abundance: once
d_gene: TRBD1
j_gene: TRBJ1-5
v_gene: TRBV10-3
CDR3nt: TGTGCCACCGGGACAGTTAGCAATCAGCCCCAGCATTTT
CDR3aa: CATGTVSNQPQHF

abundance: few
d_gene: .
j_gene: TRBJ2-3
v_gene: TRBV5-4
CDR3nt: TGTGCCAGCAGCTTGCCCCCCACAGATACGCAGTATTTT
CDR3aa: CASSLPPTDTQYF

abundance: .
d_gene: TRBD1
j_gene: TRBJ1-2
v_gene: TRBV6-5
CDR3nt: TGTGCCAGCAGCGACAGGGGGCTATATGGCTACACCTTC
CDR3aa: CASSDRGLYGYTF

abundance: .
d_gene: .
j_gene: TRBJ2-2
v_gene: TRBV7-2
CDR3nt: TGTGCCAGCCGCCAAGGGAACACCGGGGAGCTGTTTTTT
CDR3aa: CASRQGNTGELFF

abundance: .
d_gene: TRBD2
j_gene: TRBJ2-3
v_gene: TRBV7-2
CDR3nt: TGTGCCAGCAGCCCAATAGCGGGAGCAGATACGCAGTATTTT
CDR3aa: CASSPIAGADTQYF

abundance: .
d_gene: .
j_gene: TRBJ1-1
v_gene: TRBV9
CDR3nt: TGTGCCAGCAGCGGCAGATTCACTGAAGCTTTCTTT
CDR3aa: CASSGRFTEAFF

abundance: .
d_gene: .
j_gene: TRBJ1-3
v_gene: TRBV7-9
CDR3nt: TGTGCCAGCAGCTCAGTGGGAGCTGGAAACACCATATATTTT
CDR3aa: CASSSVGAGNTIYF

abundance: .
d_gene: .
j_gene: TRBJ2-7
v_gene: TRBV4-2
CDR3nt: TGTGCCAGCAGCCAAGAAAGGGTGTCCCTAGGAGTAGAGCAGTACTTC
CDR3aa: CASSQERVSLGVEQYF

abundance: .
d_gene: .
j_gene: TRBJ1-4
v_gene: TRBV5-4
CDR3nt: TGTGCCAGCAGCTTGGCCGGGTATCCGGAAAAACTGTTTTTT
CDR3aa: CASSLAGYPEKLFF

abundance: .
d_gene: .
j_gene: TRBJ2-7
v_gene: TRBV19
CDR3nt: TGTGCCAGTAGTATTGGGACGGGGGTCTACGAGCAGTACTTC
CDR3aa: CASSIGTGVYEQYF

abundance: .
d_gene: TRBD1
j_gene: TRBJ2-5
v_gene: TRBV27
CDR3nt: TGTGCCAGCAGTCGCGCCAGGGGGTTCCAAGAGACCCAGTACTTC
CDR3aa: CASSRARGFQETQYF